This T cell receptor beta chain was recorded in a study of cytomegalovirus exposure and HLA in healthy donors. Overall study context: Approximately 190 million T cells yielded approximately 100 million unique TCR beta sequences, as an earlier analysis found. Findings of the study overall: As was reported, the classifier diagnosed cytomegalovirus status with high specificity and sensitivity.

A word on this clone: No antigen is known for it.

V trimming: 2 bases; J trimming: 7 bases; junction bases outside the gene matches: 11. CDR3 size: 16 residues. Germline V gives CDR1 SGHRS, CDR2 YFSETQ. The PCR contained 60 Vbeta and 13 Jbeta primers. The data were produced by immunoSEQ multiplex PCR, yet TCRdb's version contains in-frame clones alone and is incomplete. The sample holds hundreds of thousands of clones, about 80% seen once. This sequence originates from a middle-aged woman in good health and CMV-seronegative. Sequencing was performed on PBMCs. This chain links TRBV5-1 with TRBJ2-1; 8 bases line up with TRBD1. CDR3 sequence (DNA): TGCGCCAGCAGCTTTTTATCCGGGACAGGTTCTAATGAGCAGTTCTTC. Its protein product is CASSFLSGTGSNEQFF.